Listed below are T cell receptor beta chains from one sample, sequenced in a study of Graves' ophthalmopathy and Graves' hyperthyroidism. One entry per CDR3 protein, called by TCRdb with MiXCR from the multiplex PCR reads. The sample has a few hundred thousand distinct CDR3 sequences, approximately 37% seen once. Material: peripheral blood or thyroid tissue (not recorded which). The receptors were sampled from an adult man with Graves' hyperthyroidism. Both conserved end residues are part of each CDR3. A D gene is named only where the DNA matches it firmly. Rows give clone size only sometimes, using once, few, many, or a class for an expanded clone.

d_call	v_call	j_call	clone_size	cdr3_aa	cdr3_nt
.	TRBV7-9	TRBJ1-1	many	CASSFYRQSAEAFF	TGTGCCAGCAGCTTCTACCGACAGTCAGCTGAAGCTTTCTTT
TRBD1	TRBV7-9	TRBJ2-7	few	CASSAADRERYEQYF	TGTGCCAGCAGCGCAGCGGACAGGGAGAGATACGAGCAGTACTTC
TRBD2	TRBV7-2	TRBJ2-5	.	CASGLAGDQETQYF	TGTGCCTCCGGACTAGCGGGAGACCAAGAGACCCAGTACTTC
.	TRBV7-9	TRBJ1-2	.	CASSVGQGILVYTF	TGTGCCAGCAGCGTCGGGCAGGGGATTTTGGTCTACACCTTC
TRBD1	TRBV29-1	TRBJ1-5	.	CSVVGQGSQPQHF	TGCAGCGTTGTCGGACAGGGGAGTCAGCCCCAGCATTTT
.	TRBV7-2	TRBJ2-7	few	CASSFGGCDEQYF	TGTGCCAGCAGCTTCGGAGGGTGCGACGAGCAGTACTTC
.	TRBV7-2	TRBJ1-4	.	CASSFSGINEKLFF	TGTGCCAGCAGCTTCTCAGGGATAAATGAAAAACTGTTTTTT
.	TRBV20-1	TRBJ2-1	.	CSASTPEQFF	TGCAGTGCTAGTACACCAGAGCAGTTCTTC
TRBD1	TRBV7-2	TRBJ1-2	.	CASSNGQGSYGYTF	TGTGCCAGCAGCAACGGACAGGGGTCCTATGGCTACACCTTC
TRBD1	TRBV20-1	TRBJ2-5	.	CSAHGQGRDQETQYF	TGCAGTGCACACGGACAGGGACGAGATCAGGAGACCCAGTACTTC
.	TRBV10-2	TRBJ2-2	many	CASTDPANTGELFF	TGCGCCAGCACTGACCCCGCGAACACCGGGGAGCTGTTTTTT
TRBD2	TRBV29-1	TRBJ2-5	.	CSVEEDGRALEETQYF	TGCAGCGTTGAAGAGGACGGGAGGGCCCTGGAGGAGACCCAGTACTTC
TRBD1	TRBV15	TRBJ1-2	many	CATSSWTGATYGYTF	TGTGCCACCAGCAGCTGGACAGGGGCGACCTATGGCTACACCTTC
.	TRBV2	TRBJ1-2	.	CASSMAYGYTF	TGTGCCAGCTCTATGGCTTATGGCTACACCTTC
.	TRBV29-1	TRBJ2-7	.	CSVDWGLNEQYF	TGCAGCGTTGATTGGGGACTCAATGAGCAGTACTTC
.	TRBV4-1	TRBJ1-5	many	CASSQEEFTRIQHF	TGCGCCAGCAGCCAAGAGGAGTTCACGAGGATCCAGCATTTT
.	TRBV15	TRBJ1-3	.	CATPGGGGNTIYF	TGTGCCACCCCGGGGGGCGGTGGAAACACCATATATTTT
.	TRBV18	TRBJ1-6	few	CASSPLSGVNSPLHF	TGTGCCAGCTCACCACTGTCGGGGGTAAATTCACCCCTCCACTTT
.	TRBV27	TRBJ1-6	.	CASSFRDINSPLHF	TGTGCCAGCAGTTTCCGGGACATTAATTCACCCCTCCACTTT
TRBD1	TRBV4-2	TRBJ1-1	.	CASSQDPGGMDTVAFF	TGTGCCAGCAGCCAAGATCCAGGGGGCATGGACACTGTAGCTTTCTTT
.	TRBV19	TRBJ2-7	many	CASSNPGGGSYEQYF	TGTGCCAGTAGTAACCCCGGGGGCGGGAGCTACGAGCAGTACTTC
.	TRBV20-1	TRBJ2-7	.	CSAREWGQSYEQYF	TGCAGTGCTAGAGAGTGGGGGCAGTCCTACGAGCAGTACTTC
TRBD1	TRBV15	TRBJ2-5	once	CATNDSWTGTVQEAQYF	TGTGCCACCAACGACAGCTGGACAGGCACAGTCCAAGAGGCCCAGTACTTC
.	TRBV3-1	TRBJ1-1	many	CASSQGAYTEAFF	TGTGCCAGCAGCCAAGGAGCCTACACTGAAGCTTTCTTT
TRBD2	TRBV11-2	TRBJ2-7	many	CASSNRRAGGSYEQYF	TGTGCCAGCAGCAATAGGAGGGCGGGAGGGTCCTACGAGCAGTACTTC
TRBD2	TRBV20-1	TRBJ2-7	.	CSARVRTSGITEQYF	TGCAGTGCTAGAGTACGTACTAGCGGGATTACCGAGCAGTACTTC
.	TRBV7-2	TRBJ1-2	.	CARRRTRDPWDYGYTF	TGTGCCAGGAGACGTACCCGGGACCCTTGGGACTATGGCTACACCTTC
.	TRBV6-6	TRBJ2-3	.	CASSYTSLDTQYF	TGTGCCAGCAGTTACACTAGCTTAGATACGCAGTATTTT
TRBD2	TRBV20-1	TRBJ2-5	.	CSASGGLAGQYF	TGCAGTGCTAGTGGGGGACTAGCGGGCCAGTACTTC
.	TRBV7-6	TRBJ2-2	many	CASSLFSGELFF	TGTGCCAGCAGCTTATTTTCCGGGGAGCTGTTTTTT
.	TRBV25-1	TRBJ1-5	many	CASSEGTTSNQPQHF	TGTGCCAGCAGTGAGGGGACAACGAGCAATCAGCCCCAGCATTTT
.	TRBV9	TRBJ2-7	many	CASSVRADSQGHEQYF	TGTGCCAGCAGCGTAAGGGCGGACTCCCAAGGTCACGAGCAGTACTTC
TRBD1	TRBV10-3	TRBJ1-6	many	CAISETGTEDNSPLHF	TGTGCCATCAGTGAGACCGGGACAGAAGATAATTCACCCCTCCACTTT
.	TRBV18	TRBJ2-2	.	CASSPWEFANTGELFF	TGTGCCAGCTCACCTTGGGAATTCGCGAACACCGGGGAGCTGTTTTTT
TRBD1	TRBV29-1	TRBJ2-7	many	CSVEAPGQVSSYEQYF	TGCAGCGTTGAAGCCCCGGGACAGGTGAGCTCCTACGAGCAGTACTTC
TRBD2	TRBV10-3	TRBJ2-7	many	CAISGTSGLVNSYEQYF	TGTGCCATCAGTGGGACTAGCGGGCTCGTTAACTCCTACGAGCAGTACTTC
TRBD1	TRBV5-6	TRBJ1-5	.	CASSWGQQPQHF	TGTGCCAGCAGCTGGGGACAGCAGCCCCAGCATTTT